This paragraph reports one T cell receptor beta chain. Seattle researchers signed up patients amid active infection and tracked them longitudinally. This entry is derived from a study of blood T cell repertoires in COVID-19. Overall study context: COVID-19 samples collected from the United States, Italy and Spain covered acute and convalescent phases. In each case, the material was cDNA or gDNA derived from T cells, B-cell-depleted T cells, or PBMCs.

The CDR3 consists of 12 residues. In germline, CDR1 is SQVTM, CDR2 ANQGSEA. Deletions cut 7 bases from V and 8 bases from J, with 17 bases between. Study processing details: Reference gene primer amplification in the assay estimated nucleated cell counts. Sequenced by immunoSEQ multiplex PCR; TCRdb stores in-frame clones only, minus some. V, J and clone size are taken as reported in that table, and D and trimming were inferred from the DNA itself. The sample lists 350,000 or so clones; about 92% were seen once. The rearrangement links TRBV29-1 to TRBJ1-2; D is perhaps TRBD1 (5 bases). The source material was peripheral blood. This clonotype was sampled from a woman aged 55-70 years with COVID-19, enrolled during active disease. The CDR3 DNA sequence: TGCAGCGCCCTGCTCGGGGGTTTCGGCTACACCTTC. Translating gives CSALLGGFGYTF.